This record covers a single T cell receptor beta chain. This record belongs to a study of blood T cell repertoires in COVID-19. The wider study: The study drew acute and convalescent COVID-19 samples from the United States, Italy and Spain.

The table came from immunoSEQ multiplex PCR; TCRdb's copy has only in-frame clones and leaves some out. In the table there are 200,000 to 250,000 clones, 87% of which are singletons. V was clipped by 0 bases and J by 1 base; unmatched bases: 11. CDR3 size: 18 residues. The V gene's germline CDR1 is SGDLS and CDR2 YYNGEE. Self-reported history from a screening survey and questionnaire set each donor's cohort. The clonotype was recovered from a man younger than 40 who had recovered from COVID-19. The rearrangement links TRBV9 to TRBJ1-2, with 8 bases aligning to TRBD1. The sequencing input was PBMCs or T cells enriched from blood (not recorded which). CDR3 in amino acids: CASSVGVTTGVDNYGYTF. The CDR3 region has the DNA TGTGCCAGCAGCGTAGGGGTTACGACAGGGGTGGATAACTATGGCTACACCTTC.